What follows is one T cell receptor beta chain and its context. This CDR3 is 13 amino acids long. Germline CDR1 reads SNHLY; CDR2 reads FYNNEI. The V and J ends lost 8 bases and 2 bases, in that order; junction bases with no gene match: 6. This specimen belongs to a study of blood T cell repertoires in COVID-19. Study background: Italy, Spain and the United States were the sources of the convalescent and acute COVID-19 samples. From T cells, B-cell-depleted T cells, or PBMCs came the material, which was cDNA or gDNA.

Authors' data handling: By means of reference gene primer amplification, nucleated cell counts were estimated. Using immunoSEQ multiplex PCR, the repertoire was profiled, and TCRdb retains in-frame clones only, with some absent. The V and J calls and clone size are taken from that table; D and trimming were inferred from the DNA. The table includes 97,000 or so clones, around four fifths detected once. The rearrangement links TRBV2 to TRBJ2-7, with 7 bases identical to TRBD1. This clonotype originated in a man between 70 and 80 years old with acute or convalescent COVID-19. The specimen was peripheral blood. In nucleotides, the CDR3 is TGTGCCAGCCTCTGGGACAGCGCCTACGAGCAGTACTTC. Protein sequence: CASLWDSAYEQYF.